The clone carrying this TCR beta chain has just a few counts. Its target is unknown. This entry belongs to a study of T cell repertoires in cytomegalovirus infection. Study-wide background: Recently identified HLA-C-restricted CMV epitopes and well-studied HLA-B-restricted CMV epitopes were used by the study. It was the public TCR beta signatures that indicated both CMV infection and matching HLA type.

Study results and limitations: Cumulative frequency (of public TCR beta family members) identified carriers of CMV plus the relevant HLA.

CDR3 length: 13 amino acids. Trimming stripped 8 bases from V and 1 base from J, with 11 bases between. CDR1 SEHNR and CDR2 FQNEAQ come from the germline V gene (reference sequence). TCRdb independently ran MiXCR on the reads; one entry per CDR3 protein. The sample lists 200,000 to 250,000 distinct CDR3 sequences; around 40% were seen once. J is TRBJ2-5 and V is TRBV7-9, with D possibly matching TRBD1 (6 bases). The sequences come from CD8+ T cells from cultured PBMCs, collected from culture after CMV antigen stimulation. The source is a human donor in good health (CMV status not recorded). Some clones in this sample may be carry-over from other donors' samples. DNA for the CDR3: TGTGCCAGCGAGGGGGACCTCCAAGAGACCCAGTACTTC. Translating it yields CASEGDLQETQYF.